This T cell receptor beta chain was recorded in a study of blood T cell repertoires in COVID-19. Clones were sequenced by immunoSEQ multiplex PCR, and TCRdb holds only the in-frame ones, with some missing. This table holds approximately 170,000 clones, 80% to 85% found once. The specimen was peripheral blood. This sequence originates from a woman aged 70 to 79 with COVID-19, enrolled during active disease.

The CDR3 sequence: CATSDPGLAGANEQFF. CDR3 DNA: TGTGCCACCAGTGACCCGGGGCTAGCGGGAGCAAATGAGCAGTTCTTC. The chain carries TRBV24-1 and TRBJ2-1, with TRBD2 identical over 10 bases. From germline, CDR1 is KGHDR and CDR2 SFDVKD. This CDR3 contains 16 residues. V shed 4 bases and J 7 bases; nucleotides not matched to a gene: 9.